The 8 T cell receptor beta chains below were found in one sample sequenced in a study of human T cells and chemical hapten exposure. The time point denotes: pre-sensitization, week 0. Specified treatment: therapeutic diphenylcyclopropenone sensitization with weekly scalp DPC. Using its own MiXCR run on the RACE reads, TCRdb lists one record per CDR3 protein. Among about 40,000 distinct CDR3 sequences listed, roughly a tenth were seen once. Material: whole blood, obtained in connection with sensitization to the hapten diphenylcyclopropenone (DPC). These receptors were taken from a man aged 25-45 years with alopecia areata. Some clones in this sample may be carry-over from other donors' samples.

The rearrangement links TRBV11-2 to TRBJ1-3; D remains ambiguous. The CDR3 is 16 amino acids. Germline CDR1 SGHAT, CDR2 FQNNGV. The germline V and J ends were trimmed by 5 bases and 0 bases, with 14 bases remaining between them. CDR3 DNA: TGTGCCAGCAGCCCGGGCCGGGGTAGCTCTGGAAACACCATATATTTT. Protein: CASSPGRGSSGNTIYF.

This clonotype was seen only a few times. The CDR3 loop is CASRRVPTDINEKLFF. The CDR3 DNA sequence: TGTGCCAGCAGACGAGTCCCGACGGACATTAATGAAAAACTGTTTTTT. This rearrangement joins TRBV27 to TRBJ1-4; D possibly corresponds to TRBD1 (5 bases). V shed 6 bases and J shed 4 bases, with 18 bases lying between them. Germline lookup yields CDR1 MNHEY and CDR2 SMNVEV (reference sequence). The CDR3 is made up of 16 amino acids.

This clonotype has at least ten counts. The chain uses TRBV11-2 and TRBJ2-1, with 10 bases fitting TRBD2. There are 15 residues in the CDR3. Germline values: CDR1 SGHAT, CDR2 FQNNGV. The junction had 4 bases not matched to a gene; V was cut back by 4 bases and J by 4 bases. In DNA, the CDR3 is TGTGCCAGCAGCTCAGCGGGGGGGAAGTACAATGAGCAGTTCTTC. Translating it yields CASSSAGGKYNEQFF.

This clonotype has only a few counts. J is TRBJ1-4 and V is TRBV12-3 or TRBV12-4; no reliable D call. The V and J ends lost 1 base and 5 bases respectively, with 2 bases between them. The CDR3 covers 12 residues. The CDR3 loop is CASSLGNEKLFF. DNA of the CDR3: TGTGCCAGCAGTTTAGGGAATGAAAAACTGTTTTTT.

The chain uses TRBV2 and TRBJ2-1, with TRBD2 identical over 7 bases. The V gene's germline CDR1 is SNHLY and CDR2 FYNNEI. CDR3 size: 13 residues. V shed 5 bases, J shed 7 bases, and the junction held 5 bases outside the gene matches. Here the CDR3 DNA reads TGTGCCAGCAGTCCCATTAGCGGGAATGAGCAGTTCTTC. This translates into CASSPISGNEQFF.

This clonotype was seen only a few times. The chain employs TRBV3-1 and TRBJ2-3, with D uncertain. The V gene's germline CDR1 is LGHDT and CDR2 YNNKEL (reference sequence). Trimming left V 4 bases short and J 6 bases short, with 11 bases between. The CDR3 is made up of 13 amino acids. In DNA form, the CDR3 reads TGTGCCAGCAGCCTTGGCTATTCGGATACGCAGTATTTT. Its protein is CASSLGYSDTQYF.

This sequence joins TRBV11-1 and TRBJ2-3; D is possibly TRBD2 (5 bases). This CDR3 has 14 residues. CDR1 and CDR2 (germline): SGHAT, FQDESV (reference sequence). Deletions cut 5 bases from V and 0 bases from J, with 9 bases between. CDR3 DNA: TGTGCCAGCAGCAACGGACTTAGCACAGATACGCAGTATTTT. It is translated as CASSNGLSTDTQYF.

This clonotype was seen ten or more times. The V gene is TRBV11-2, the J gene TRBJ2-1, with D maybe TRBD1 (6 bases). The CDR3 loop spans 15 amino acids. V lost 4 bases and J 4 bases, leaving 14 bases between the germline ends. The germline gives CDR1 SGHAT, CDR2 FQNNGV. The CDR3, as DNA: TGTGCCAGCAGCTATGGCCGGGACACGTACAATGAGCAGTTCTTC. Amino acid sequence: CASSYGRDTYNEQFF.